The T cell receptor beta chain described here comes from a study of OX40 agonist ivuxolimab in advanced cancers. Study overall: Patients in the trial were receiving intravenous ivuxolimab every 2 weeks, at doses of 0.01 to 10 mg/kg. Patients were 82.7% male with ages roughly 20 to 85, mean approximately 55.

The germline V gene encodes CDR1 SQVTM and CDR2 ANQGSEA. This CDR3 has 13 amino acids. Trimming pared 3 bases from V and 0 bases from J, leaving 8 bases between. Overall study findings and caveats: The study found that CD8+ T cells averaged more expanded clones than CD4+.

Concerning this clone itself: As yet, its antigen is unknown.

The table came from immunoSEQ multiplex PCR; TCRdb's copy has only in-frame clones and leaves some out. The data show some 70,000 clones, with less than 95% seen just once and 1% to 1.2% held by the top ten. This TCR derives from an adult with an advanced solid tumor such as melanoma, head and neck, liver or kidney cancer. V gene TRBV29-1 combines with J gene TRBJ1-1, with D perhaps matching TRBD1 (5 bases). The sequenced sample was CD4+ or CD8+ T cells sorted from blood, obtained in a trial of the OX40 agonist ivuxolimab. CDR3 loop: CSVDGTVNTEAFF. CDR3 DNA sequence: TGCAGCGTTGATGGGACGGTGAACACTGAAGCTTTCTTT. Full variable domain (outside the CDR3, taken from reference TRBV29-1 and TRBJ1-1): SAVISQKPSRDICQRGTSLTIQCQVDSQVTMMFWYRQQPGQSLTLIATANQGSEATYESGFVIDKFPISRPNLTFSTLTVSNMSPEDSSIYLCSVDGTVNTEAFFGQGTRLTVV.